The sequence of this T cell receptor beta chain was determined in a study of CD8 T cells in ankylosing spondylitis. Study-level results: Ankylosing spondylitis blood appeared to be characterized by a TCR beta motif of about eight highly homologous variants. Reportedly, disease-linked clones are significantly enriched in ankylosing spondylitis patients' matched synovial fluid.

The CDR3 length is 16 residues. CDR1 and CDR2 from the germline V gene are SGDLS and YYNGEE. V was clipped by 4 bases and J by 0 bases, with 15 bases between them. TCRdb re-analysed the 5' RACE reads in MiXCR, keeping a single row per CDR3 protein. The sample has roughly 40,000 distinct CDR3 sequences; more than 3% are singletons. By its share, this clonotype is large. The antigen is unknown. This clonotype originated in a female donor with ankylosing spondylitis or in good health (not recorded which). The sample taken for sequencing was blood, either unsorted or a sorted T cell fraction (not recorded which). The chain carries TRBV9 and TRBJ2-3; D uncertain. CDR3 protein: CASSPGMASSTDTQYF. The CDR3 nucleotides read TGTGCCAGCAGCCCGGGCATGGCTTCTAGCACAGATACGCAGTATTTT.